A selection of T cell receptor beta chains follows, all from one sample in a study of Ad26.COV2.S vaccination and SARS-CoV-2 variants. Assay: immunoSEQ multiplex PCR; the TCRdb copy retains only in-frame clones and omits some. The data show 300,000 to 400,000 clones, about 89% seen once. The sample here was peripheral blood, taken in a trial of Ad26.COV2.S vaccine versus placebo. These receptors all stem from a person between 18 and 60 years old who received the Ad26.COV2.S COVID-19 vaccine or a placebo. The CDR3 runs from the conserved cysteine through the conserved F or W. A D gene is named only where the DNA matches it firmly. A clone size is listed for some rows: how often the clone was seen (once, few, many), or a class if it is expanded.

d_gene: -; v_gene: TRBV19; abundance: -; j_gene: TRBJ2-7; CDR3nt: TGTGCCAGTAGTATAGGTCAGGGGTCCTACGAGCAGTACTTC; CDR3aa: CASSIGQGSYEQYF
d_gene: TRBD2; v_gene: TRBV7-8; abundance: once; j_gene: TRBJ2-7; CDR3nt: TGTGCCAGCAGCTTAGGACTAGCGGATGCCTACGAGCAGTACTTC; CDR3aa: CASSLGLADAYEQYF
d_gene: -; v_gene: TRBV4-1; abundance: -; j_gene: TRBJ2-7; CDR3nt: TGCGCCAGCAGCCGGAGCATGGCGGACAGATCCTACGAGCAGTACTTC; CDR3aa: CASSRSMADRSYEQYF
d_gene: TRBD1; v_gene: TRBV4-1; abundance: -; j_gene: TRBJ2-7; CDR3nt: TGCGCCAGCAGCCTTGAGGGGACAGGACAGGAGCAGTACTTC; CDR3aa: CASSLEGTGQEQYF
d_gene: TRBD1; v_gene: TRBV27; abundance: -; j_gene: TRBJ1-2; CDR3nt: TGTGCCAGCAGAGACAGGGATGGCTACACCTTC; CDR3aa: CASRDRDGYTF
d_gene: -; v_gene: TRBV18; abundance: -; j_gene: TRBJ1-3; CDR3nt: TGTGCCAGCTCACCATCGCAGGGCGGGAGGATCTCTGGAAACACCATATATTTT; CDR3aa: CASSPSQGGRISGNTIYF
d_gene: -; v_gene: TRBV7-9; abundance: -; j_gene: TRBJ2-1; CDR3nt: TGTGCCAGCAGCAGCAGACTAGAGTTATTCGTCGATGAGCAGTTCTTC; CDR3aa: CASSSRLELFVDEQFF
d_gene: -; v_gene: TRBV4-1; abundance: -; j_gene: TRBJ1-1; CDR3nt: TGCGCCAGCAGCGCCCGAAGGGCAGGCACTGAAGCTTTCTTT; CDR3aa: CASSARRAGTEAFF
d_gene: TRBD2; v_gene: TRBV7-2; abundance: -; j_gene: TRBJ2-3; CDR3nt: TGTGCCAGCAGTCGTGGACTAGCGGTACGCACAGATACGCAGTATTTT; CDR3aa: CASSRGLAVRTDTQYF
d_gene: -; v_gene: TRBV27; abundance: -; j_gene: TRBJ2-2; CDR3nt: TGTGCCAGCAGTTTTAAGTGGCAGGGACCCACCGGGGAGCTGTTTTTT; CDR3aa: CASSFKWQGPTGELFF
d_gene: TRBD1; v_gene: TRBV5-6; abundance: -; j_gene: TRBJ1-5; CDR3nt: TGTGCCAGCAGCCAGCGCCGACAGGGAGTAGGCTATAGCAATCAGCCCCAGCATTTT; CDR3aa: CASSQRRQGVGYSNQPQHF
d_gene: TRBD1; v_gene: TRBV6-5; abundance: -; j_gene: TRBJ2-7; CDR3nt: TGTGCCAGCAGTTCCTCGGGACAGGGGGCGTCTAAGCAGTACTTC; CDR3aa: CASSSSGQGASKQYF
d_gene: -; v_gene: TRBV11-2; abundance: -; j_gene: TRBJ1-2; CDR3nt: TGTGCCAGCAGCTTAGATGCAGGGGACTATGGCTACACCTTC; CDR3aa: CASSLDAGDYGYTF
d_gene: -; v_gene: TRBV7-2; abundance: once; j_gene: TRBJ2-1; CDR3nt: TGTGCCAGCAGCTTAGGGGGAGGCGAGTACAATGAGCAGTTCTTC; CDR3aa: CASSLGGGEYNEQFF
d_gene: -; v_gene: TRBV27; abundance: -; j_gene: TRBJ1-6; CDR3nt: TGTGCCAGCAGTTTAAAACAGACATTCTCTAATTCACCCCTCCACTTT; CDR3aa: CASSLKQTFSNSPLHF
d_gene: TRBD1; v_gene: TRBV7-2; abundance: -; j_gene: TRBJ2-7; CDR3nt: TGTGCCAGCAGCTACTGGGACAGGGATTTTATCGACGAGCAGTACTTC; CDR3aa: CASSYWDRDFIDEQYF
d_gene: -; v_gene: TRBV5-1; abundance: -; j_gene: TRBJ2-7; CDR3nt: TGCGCCAGCAGCTTGGAACCGGGGGTATCCTACGAGCAGTACTTC; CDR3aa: CASSLEPGVSYEQYF